This T cell receptor beta chain was identified during a study of cytomegalovirus exposure and HLA in healthy donors (dated 2017 in TCRdb). Some background on the complete study: An earlier analysis of 587 of the donors reported 276 Gb of sequence data and approximately 120 million unique TCR beta sequences obtained from around 170 million T cells. Roughly 300 gigabases of sequencing data and roughly 80 million unique TCR sequences made up an early release that covered several hundred HLA-typed donors. The genetic ancestry cluster associated with self-reported Caucasian donors included 81% of the 300 to 400 genotyped donors. The aim of the study was to test whether cataloging public T cell receptors could identify signatures of past pathogen exposure. The T cell repertoires of around 730 subjects were profiled by immunosequencing and related to cytomegalovirus serostatus. A separate validation cohort of 100 to 150 different subjects was used in addition to the roughly 670-subject first cohort. The study combined high-throughput TCR immunosequencing, statistical association of individual TCRs with disease status, and machine learning to predict cytomegalovirus infection status. To study patterns of TCR occurrence, a later analysis re-analyzed previously published TCR beta repertoires from under 750 donors and added high-resolution HLA genotyping. The later analysis used no new phenotypic data to find candidate immune exposures, relying instead on TCR beta sequences and their occurrence across donors. In an earlier analysis of 550 to 700 of the donors, high-throughput TCR beta sequencing was used to judge whether each TCR beta V gene segment behaved as functional or pseudogenic. Donor age, sex, ethnicity and CMV serostatus were compiled alongside the repertoire data. A later genetic analysis took genome-wide SNP genotypes for about 55% of the roughly 700 donors and used that subset as a discovery cohort. Every repertoire in the discovery cohort had been generated on one and the same sequencing platform. HLA typing covered class I and class II loci at four-digit resolution. Typing coverage varied by locus: roughly 620-640 donors for A, B, C, DRB1 and DQB1; approximately 500 for DQA1; approximately 610 for DPA1; approximately 450 for DPB1. Because of strong linkage in the cohort, roughly five DR-DQ haplotypes were treated as single units for association and clustering. Among around 400 genotyped donors of the cohort, an average of roughly 230,000 unique TCR beta nucleotide sequences was sequenced per donor, of which about 19% were non-productive. Beyond this particular receptor, the publication reports: In vitro tests confirmed that a few of the cytomegalovirus-associated TCR beta chains recognize cytomegalovirus antigens. A further reported finding was that TCR beta sequences accurately predicted the HLA-A and HLA-B alleles for most subjects in the first cohort. In both the original and validation cohorts, the classifier was reported to diagnose cytomegalovirus status with high specificity and sensitivity. In a later analysis, several top co-occurrence clusters were reported to appear linked to parvovirus B19, influenza, CMV and Epstein-Barr virus. Compared with the approximately 670-donor mean, donors in an Asian-associated ancestry cluster had fewer N-insertions in productive TCRs, according to a later genetic analysis. Linkage disequilibrium might explain the correlated functional status among segregating V segments, but an unknown experimental factor could not be ruled out. According to a later analysis, most CMV-associated TCR beta chains appeared to be HLA-restricted, and the HLA associations seemed to be driven largely by CMV exposure. Some IMGT-functional V segments, including TRBV6-2 and TRBV6-3, could not be distinguished by the 87-base-pair reads and were therefore excluded. The study listed 164 TCR beta chains as associated with cytomegalovirus. In a later analysis, HLA-associated TCR beta chains were found to be more clonally expanded and to have lower generation probabilities than equally common non-associated chains. The only immune exposure information available for the cohort was CMV serostatus. In an earlier analysis of some 550 of the donors, most TCR beta V segments were observed in productive rearrangements about 87% or about 30% of the time, broadly matching IMGT annotations. HLA typing was unavailable for some donors at each locus, so association tests used only the typed subset. At a false discovery rate of 0.05, a later analysis linked about 16,000 TCR beta sequences to specific HLA alleles. Roughly uniform sequencing depth across donors was assumed in presence/absence analyses, although this assumption may not hold. In a later analysis, TCR association rates were found to vary across HLA loci, with the most associated TCRs seen for DRB1 alleles and the fewest for HLA-C alleles. A later genetic analysis associated a missense DCLRE1C variant with V-gene and J-gene trimming of TCR beta chains, and an independent cohort replicated the association. Only TCR beta chains were sequenced in this cohort, and the absence of alpha or paired-chain data limited detectable features. When HLA alleles, especially DR and DQ, strongly co-occurred, TCR associations were difficult to assign to individual alleles. Across donors, most TCR sequences were observed very rarely, whereas some public TCRs were present in many individuals. The authors suggested that the approach could potentially be generalized to other disease states and immunological phenotypes. A group of highly shared sequence variants was considered likely to be a technical artifact of the sequencing pipeline. Because counts were too low, around 18 rarely observed V segments, including chromosome 9 orphons, were left out of the earlier analysis of some 640 of the donors.

As for this clone: This clone's antigen is unknown. No base quality information exists; no much larger clone differs at one position.

Library prep was done by the immunoSEQ multiplex PCR assay. The multiplex PCR relied on a mix of 60 forward primers for TCR Vbeta segments and 13 reverse primers for TCR Jbeta segments. A multiplex PCR assay on genomic DNA amplified the CDR3 region of rearranged TCR beta genes. The amplified TCR beta libraries were sequenced on the Illumina HiSeq System as 87-base-pair reads. In the authors' own workflow: In a later analysis, roughly 80 million unique TCR beta chains were counted across the approximately 640 repertoires, and around 10 million of these chains were shared by at least two donors. Raw reads were error-corrected and collapsed into unique sequences with a nearest-neighbor algorithm that merged closely related sequences to remove PCR and sequencing errors. V, D and J gene segments were assigned by aligning CDR3 sequences to IMGT reference sequences. For a sequence to be retained, a match of at least six nucleotides to both a V gene segment and a J gene segment was required. A rearrangement was called productive if the CDR3 had no stop codons and remained in frame with V and J, and every other rearrangement was called non-productive. CDR3 was defined by IMGT convention, running from the second conserved V-encoded cysteine to the conserved J-encoded phenylalanine. The earlier analysis of a few hundred of the donors excluded any sequence lacking an unambiguous match to a single V gene segment. An earlier analysis of 450 to 650 of the donors called V segments functional above 56.7% productive rearrangements and segregating when the between-donor standard deviation exceeded 5%. A statistical classification framework was built for diagnosing cytomegalovirus status from the catalog of TCR beta chain sequences. V and J gene assignment, in a later analysis, came from comparing TCR nucleotide sequences with IMGT/GENE-DB human TR gene sequences. A later analysis assigned CDR3 sequences and most-parsimonious VDJ recombination scenarios with the TCRdist pipeline. In a later analysis, each TCR beta chain was defined by its CDR3 amino acid sequence together with its V-gene family, and reads without a unique V-gene family were excluded. A later analysis removed roughly 590 highly shared, low-generation-probability nucleotide sequences to deal with suspected cross-contamination and a sequencing artifact. In a later analysis, a clonal expansion index for each public chain was calculated from normalized within-repertoire ranks of inferred template counts. Generation probabilities in a later analysis came from a VDJ recombination model fitted to out-of-frame rearrangements, and those results were checked against IGoR. A later analysis scored TCR-TCR, TCR-HLA and TCR-CMV co-occurrence with hypergeometric tests, applying a repertoire-size bias correction to TCR pairs. In a later analysis, false discovery rates were estimated by permuting HLA or CMV assignments 20 times. In a later analysis, co-occurring TCRs were grouped with DBSCAN, and TCRdist sequence similarity was added when clustering was performed within HLA-allele-positive subsets. Co-occurrence clustering excluded repertoires with fewer than 30,000 or more than 120,000 public chains, plus five with anomalous nucleotide sharing. TCRdb's version of the immuneACCESS table is confined to in-frame rearrangements and falls short of the full clone set. An unresolved V gene accounts for under half of the shortfall where checked; the remainder is of unknown origin. V, J and clone size were drawn from that table, and D and trimming were deduced from the DNA. The sample data list about 43,000 clones, and 60% to 85% of these were observed just once. The ten largest clones add up to roughly 1.5% of the sample.

The cohort comprised hundreds of healthy bone marrow donors. All cohort members were sampled while nominally healthy, although unrecorded immune exposures were likely present. The donor tested CMV seronegative, placing the donor among the 352 seronegative members of the cohort. Every donor gave a peripheral blood sample, and the peripheral blood mononuclear cells from that sample were used for TCR beta sequencing. Genomic DNA was extracted from the blood cell samples with the Qiagen DNeasy Blood Extraction Kit. From the germline V gene (reference sequence), CDR1 is MNHEY and CDR2 is SMNVEV. The CDR3 starts with the cysteine, ends with the phenylalanine, and has 15 residues. The CDR3 DNA has 45 bases and is translated from base 1. After removal of 5 bases from V and 7 bases from J, the junction retains 10 bases not matched to a gene.

The TCR comes from a man aged 30 to 45 in good health and CMV-seronegative. The source material was PBMCs. The chain uses TRBV27 and TRBJ2-1, with 8 bases aligning to TRBD1. The bases are TGTGCCAGCAGTCTCGACAGGGGCTCTCGGAATGAGCAGTTCTTC. Translated, it reads CASSLDRGSRNEQFF.